This passage covers 32 T cell receptor beta chains from one sample sequenced in a study of cytomegalovirus exposure and HLA in healthy donors. The method was immunoSEQ multiplex PCR; TCRdb's version includes in-frame clones alone and lacks a portion of them. This table holds roughly 60,000 clones, about 96% found once. The material sequenced was PBMCs. These receptor sequences come from a young man in good health and CMV-seronegative.

This chain joins TRBV7-8 and TRBJ2-2; 11 positions agree with TRBD1. J lost 4 bases, V lost 3 bases, and 4 bases had no gene match. This CDR3 has 16 residues. Germline values: CDR1 SGHVS, CDR2 FQNEAQ. CDR3 DNA sequence: TGTGCCAGCAGCTTGGGACAGGGGGAGCTCACCGGGGAGCTGTTTTTT. Encoded protein: CASSLGQGELTGELFF.

CDR3 nucleotide sequence: TGTGCCAGCAGTGAATCACCTAGTTTGGACTATGGCTACACCTTC. Translating gives CASSESPSLDYGYTF. The V and J genes are TRBV6-4 and TRBJ1-2, with unresolved D. The CDR3 is 15 residues long. Trimming pared 3 bases from V and 3 bases from J, leaving 14 bases between. In germline, CDR1 is MRHNA, CDR2 SNTAGT.

The chain has TRBV7-2 and TRBJ1-2; D is unclear. Germline V gene data show CDR1 as SGHTA and CDR2 as FQGNSA. V was shortened by 5 bases and J by 6 bases, with 16 bases between the two germline ends. This CDR3 is 14 amino acids long. CDR3 loop: CASSPLPGSDGYTF. CDR3 nucleotide sequence: TGTGCCAGCAGCCCTCTCCCAGGCAGTGATGGCTACACCTTC.

V and J are TRBV5-1 and TRBJ2-5; 12 bases are a match to TRBD2. The CDR3 has 13 residues. The V and J ends lost 9 bases and 3 bases, in that order; junction bases with no gene match: 3. Germline V lookup: CDR1 SGHRS, CDR2 YFSETQ. CDR3 in amino acids: CATRTSGEETQYF. The CDR3 nucleotides read TGCGCCACCAGGACTAGCGGGGAAGAGACCCAGTACTTC.

This clone was detected a few times. This same CDR3 is encoded by further DNA sequences in the sample. The chain employs TRBV7-2 and TRBJ2-7, with D maybe TRBD2 (5 bases). Germline assignment: CDR1 SGHTA and CDR2 FQGNSA. Trimming pared 0 bases from V and 0 bases from J, leaving 6 bases between. This CDR3 region has 14 residues. The CDR3, as DNA: TGTGCCAGCAGCTTAGCTGGGAGCTCCTACGAGCAGTACTTC. Residues: CASSLAGSSYEQYF.

The rearrangement uses TRBV5-8 and TRBJ2-7; TRBD1 might be the D (5 bases). The V end lost 1 base, the J end lost 2 bases, and 10 bases lay between the germline ends. Germline V gives CDR1 SGHTS, CDR2 YDEGEE. The CDR3 covers 14 residues. The CDR3 DNA follows: TGTGCCAGCAGCTTGCAGGGCACCACCTACGAGCAGTACTTC. Protein product: CASSLQGTTYEQYF. The whole variable domain, remainder taken from reference TRBV5-8 and TRBJ2-7, is EAGVTQSPTHLIKTRGQQATLRCSPISGHTSVYWYQQALGLGLQFLLWYDEGEERNRGNFPPRFSGRQFPNYSSELNVNALELEDSALYLCASSLQGTTYEQYFGPGTRLTVT.

The chain links TRBV5-1 to TRBJ1-1, with a tentative D call TRBD1 (5 bases). CDR3 length equals 13 residues. Trimming removed 6 bases at V and 0 bases at J, with 9 bases between. Germline V gene sequence: CDR1 SGHRS, CDR2 YFSETQ. In nucleotides, the CDR3 is TGCGCCAGCACCAGGGAAATGAACACTGAAGCTTTCTTT. Residues: CASTREMNTEAFF.

This chain joins TRBV6-5 and TRBJ2-1; 8 bases line up with TRBD2. Losses at the gene ends were 7 bases for V and 4 bases for J; bases not matched to a gene: 9. CDR1 MNHEY and CDR2 SVGAGI come from the germline V gene. The CDR3 sequence is 15 residues long. The CDR3 bases are TGTGCCAGCACCCCACATAGCGGGACTTACAATGAGCAGTTCTTC. Translating it yields CASTPHSGTYNEQFF.

V gene TRBV28 combines with J gene TRBJ2-2, with a tentative D call TRBD1 (6 bases). The CDR3 extends over 13 amino acids. Germline CDR1 is MDHEN and CDR2 is SYDVKM. V lost 10 bases and J lost 3, with 12 bases in between. This chain's CDR3 is CATRTEYTGELFF. The CDR3, as DNA: TGTGCCACTCGGACAGAATACACCGGGGAGCTGTTTTTT.

This chain uses TRBV27 with TRBJ1-1; D is unclear. Germline loops: CDR1 MNHEY, CDR2 SMNVEV (reference sequence). The V end lost 7 bases, the J end lost 7 bases, and 10 bases lay between the germline ends. The CDR3 has 11 residues. In nucleotides, the CDR3 is TGTGCCAGCATCACAGCCTATGAAGCTTTCTTT. It translates to CASITAYEAFF.

The chain uses TRBV28 and TRBJ2-7, with a tentative D call TRBD1 (5 bases). CDR3 size: 12 residues. Trimming stripped 4 bases from V and 4 bases from J, with 8 bases between. Per the germline V gene, CDR1 is MDHEN and CDR2 is SYDVKM. CDR3 DNA sequence: TGTGCCAGCAGTTCGACAGATTACGAGCAGTACTTC. Its protein product is CASSSTDYEQYF.

This clone showed up just a few times. V usage is TRBV27 and J usage is TRBJ2-5; tentatively, D is TRBD1 (5 bases). Per germline, CDR1 MNHEY and CDR2 SMNVEV (reference sequence). V was pared by 7 bases and J by 1 base, with 10 bases between. The CDR3 is 13 residues long. CDR3 in amino acids: CASMGQVQETQYF. CDR3 sequence (DNA): TGTGCCAGCATGGGGCAGGTCCAAGAGACCCAGTACTTC.

This clone was observed once. V usage is TRBV5-4 and J usage is TRBJ2-2, with a possible D match to TRBD2 (6 bases). V lost 3 bases and J lost 3, with 15 bases in between. The CDR3 spans 16 residues. Germline V lookup: CDR1 SGHNT, CDR2 YYREEE (reference sequence). CDR3 amino acids: CASSWRPSEYTGELFF. The CDR3, as DNA: TGTGCCAGCAGCTGGCGGCCTAGCGAATACACCGGGGAGCTGTTTTTT.

V and J are TRBV5-1 and TRBJ1-2; D is ambiguous. The CDR3 extends over 14 amino acids. Germline CDR1 and CDR2: SGHRS and YFSETQ. Trimming left V 3 bases short and J 4 bases short, with 13 bases between. CDR3 sequence (DNA): TGCGCCAGCAGCTGGGCGTCGCCAGCCTATGGCTACACCTTC. Its protein is CASSWASPAYGYTF.

This clone has only one observation. The chain uses TRBV6-1 and TRBJ1-3; D is uncertain. Per the germline V gene, CDR1 is MNHNS and CDR2 is SASEGT. The V and J ends lost 3 bases and 1 base respectively, with 7 bases between them. The CDR3 has 14 amino acids. The CDR3 loop is CASSDTVSGNTIYF. CDR3 sequence (DNA): TGTGCCAGCAGTGACACGGTTTCTGGAAACACCATATATTTT.

This sequence joins TRBV7-2 and TRBJ2-1, with 8 bases matching TRBD2. The germline gives CDR1 SGHTA, CDR2 FQGNSA. V shed 8 bases and J 6 bases; nucleotides not matched to a gene: 12. The CDR3 runs to 15 residues. DNA of the CDR3: TGTGCCAGCGGCATAGATTTTAGCGGGATCAATGAGCAGTTCTTC. Protein: CASGIDFSGINEQFF.

The CDR3 reads CASSLLTGSHYGYTF. In DNA form, the CDR3 reads TGTGCCAGCAGTTTACTTACAGGGTCCCACTATGGCTACACCTTC. The chain couples TRBV28 to TRBJ1-2, with D perhaps matching TRBD1 (6 bases). The CDR3 has 15 residues. V was cut by 2 bases and J by 3 bases, with 13 bases left in between. Germline loops: CDR1 MDHEN, CDR2 SYDVKM.

The V gene is TRBV5-1, the J gene TRBJ2-5; TRBD1 aligns across 8 bases. The CDR3 loop spans 13 amino acids. V trimming: 4 bases; J trimming: 5 bases; junction bases outside the gene matches: 4. In germline, CDR1 is SGHRS, CDR2 YFSETQ. The CDR3 protein is CASSGTGGETQYF. DNA for the CDR3: TGCGCCAGCAGCGGAACAGGGGGTGAGACCCAGTACTTC.

This rearrangement joins TRBV18 to TRBJ1-2; 7 positions agree with TRBD1. The J segment lost 4 bases and the V segment lost 0 bases, leaving 5 bases of the junction unmatched. The CDR3 loop spans 15 amino acids. The germline V gene encodes CDR1 KGHSH and CDR2 LQKENI. The CDR3 sequence: CASSPPETGLYGYTF. CDR3 nucleotide sequence: TGTGCCAGCTCACCACCTGAGACAGGGCTCTATGGCTACACCTTC.

This clone showed up just once. CDR3 in DNA: TGTGCCAGCAGCGAGCGGGGGAACTATGGCTACACCTTC. It specifies CASSERGNYGYTF. The chain employs TRBV7-9 and TRBJ1-2; possible D gene TRBD1, 5 bases. V was trimmed by 5 bases and J by 2 bases, leaving 9 bases between them. CDR1 and CDR2 from the germline V gene are SEHNR and FQNEAQ (reference sequence). The CDR3 has 13 residues.

CDR3 bases: TGTGCCAGCAGCTCCACCCAAGGGACAGTCAATCAGCCCCAGCATTTT. Protein product: CASSSTQGTVNQPQHF. The rearrangement uses TRBV7-9 and TRBJ1-5, with 7 bases fitting TRBD1. CDR1 SEHNR and CDR2 FQNEAQ come from the germline V gene (reference sequence). This CDR3 is built from 16 residues. V gave up 4 bases and J gave up 3 bases; unmatched junction bases: 9.

The chain has TRBV15 and TRBJ2-2, with a tentative D call TRBD1 (6 bases). From germline, CDR1 is LNHNV and CDR2 YYDKDF (reference sequence). Trimming removed 0 bases from V and 1 base from J, with 12 bases in between. CDR3 length equals 17 residues. The CDR3 coding sequence is TGTGCCACCAGCAGAGATCTTGACAGGATGAACACCGGGGAGCTGTTTTTT. This sequence encodes CATSRDLDRMNTGELFF.

The V and J genes are TRBV28 and TRBJ1-4; D ambiguous. Germline V gene data show CDR1 as MDHEN and CDR2 as SYDVKM. The CDR3 is 18 amino acids. Between the trimmed V and J ends, which lost 5 bases and 0 bases, there was a span of 19 bases. The CDR3 region has the DNA TGTGCCAGCAGTCCCTTTTCCCCCCTCGACTCAACTAATGAAAAACTGTTTTTT. Translation: CASSPFSPLDSTNEKLFF.

The V call is TRBV5-1, the J call TRBJ2-2; TRBD2 might be the D (5 bases). Germline V gene lookup returns CDR1 SGHRS and CDR2 YFSETQ. The CDR3 contains 13 residues. The V end was cut by 3 bases, the J end by 6 bases, with 9 bases between. The CDR3 bases are TGCGCCAGCAGCTGGGGAGAGGCCGGGGAGCTGTTTTTT. Amino acids: CASSWGEAGELFF.

V gene TRBV21-1 combines with J gene TRBJ1-2; the table calls TRBD1, which could not be checked here. TRBV21-1 is tagged as a pseudogene. The CDR3 is 15 residues long. CDR3 nucleotides: TGTGCCAGCACCGTTCGACAGGAGGCGAACTATGGCTACACCTTC. Its translation: CASTVRQEANYGYTF.

The V call is TRBV13, the J call TRBJ2-7; 8 bases align to TRBD2. The CDR3 runs to 14 residues. CDR1 is PRHDT, CDR2 FYEKMQ, per germline (reference sequence). The V gene end was trimmed by 7 bases and the J gene end by 3 bases; junction bases not matched to a gene: 8. The CDR3 region has the DNA TGTGCCAGCAAAGTGTCCAGCGGGAGCTACGAGCAGTACTTC. Translation: CASKVSSGSYEQYF.

The chain's CDR3 is CASSVGWTGVGDGYTF. The CDR3 nucleotides read TGTGCCAGCAGCGTAGGCTGGACAGGGGTAGGGGATGGCTACACCTTC. The rearrangement joins TRBV9 to TRBJ1-2; 9 bases match TRBD1. Germline V gene sequence: CDR1 SGDLS, CDR2 YYNGEE. The CDR3 covers 16 residues. With 0 bases clipped from V and 6 bases from J, the junction kept 9 bases outside the gene matches. Full variable domain (outside the CDR3, taken from reference TRBV9 and TRBJ1-2): DSGVTQTPKHLITATGQRVTLRCSPRSGDLSVYWYQQSLDQGLQFLIQYYNGEERAKGNILERFSAQQFPDLHSELNLSSLELGDSALYFCASSVGWTGVGDGYTFGSGTRLTVV.

The rearrangement links TRBV29-1 to TRBJ2-3; maybe TRBD2 (6 bases). There are 14 residues in the CDR3. CDR1 is SQVTM and CDR2 is ANQGSEA in the germline V gene. The ends were cut back, 3 bases at V and 3 bases at J, with 13 bases in the middle. The CDR3 region has the DNA TGCAGCGTTGATCGCGAGCGGGCTACAGATACGCAGTATTTT. The encoded protein is CSVDRERATDTQYF.

The rearrangement joins TRBV5-1 to TRBJ2-1; 9 bases map to TRBD1. The CDR3 has 14 amino acids. Germline CDR1 and CDR2: SGHRS and YFSETQ. V dropped 4 bases and J dropped 8; count of bases not matched to a gene: 7. The CDR3 is CASSTNRGRHEQFF. Here the CDR3 DNA reads TGCGCCAGCAGCACAAACAGGGGGCGTCATGAGCAGTTCTTC.

The rearrangement joins TRBV19 to TRBJ1-1, with D perhaps TRBD1 (5 bases). Germline V gives CDR1 LNHDA, CDR2 SQIVND (reference sequence). Trimming stripped 4 bases from V and 4 bases from J, with 13 bases between. The CDR3 spans 14 residues. The CDR3 DNA follows: TGTGCCAGTAGTACGCCAGGGTTGTCCACTGAAGCTTTCTTT. This sequence encodes CASSTPGLSTEAFF.

This clone was seen a single time. This chain joins TRBV27 and TRBJ2-7, with a weak D call TRBD1 (6 bases). V was shortened by 4 bases and J by 3 bases, with 13 bases between the two germline ends. The germline V gene encodes CDR1 MNHEY and CDR2 SMNVEV (reference sequence). This CDR3 is built from 14 residues. This CDR3 reads CASSSTGWNYEQYF. CDR3 DNA: TGTGCCAGCAGTTCTACAGGGTGGAACTACGAGCAGTACTTC.

The chain combines TRBV27 with TRBJ2-7, with 7 bases that match TRBD2. Germline values: CDR1 MNHEY, CDR2 SMNVEV (reference sequence). The CDR3 has 14 amino acids. Unmatched junction bases numbered 3, after V lost 2 bases and J lost 2 bases. This chain's CDR3 is CASSLTRETYEQYF. In DNA form, the CDR3 reads TGTGCCAGCAGTTTAACGCGGGAGACCTACGAGCAGTACTTC.